These 27 T cell receptor beta chains were sequenced from one sample in a study of identical twins. TCRdb redid the calling of the 5' RACE reads with MiXCR, one entry per CDR3 protein. The sample lists 400,000 to 550,000 distinct CDR3 sequences; approximately 22% were seen once. The same sample was also studied in work on T cells expressing NK-cell markers.

Input material: CD4+ T cells sorted from blood. The receptors were gathered from a woman aged 18-29 years in good health.

The chain has TRBV4-1 and TRBJ2-3, with TRBD2 matching 8 bases. The germline V gene has CDR1 MGHRA and CDR2 YSYEKL. CDR3 length equals 17 residues. Unmatched junction bases numbered 9, after V lost 3 bases and J lost 1 base. The CDR3 reads CASSQEPGLGRTDTQYF. The CDR3 nucleotides are TGCGCCAGCAGCCAGGAACCGGGACTAGGGCGCACAGATACGCAGTATTTT.

This clonotype was observed a handful of times. The chain joins TRBV6-1 to TRBJ1-1, with unresolved D. The CDR3 consists of 13 residues. Deletions cut 7 bases from V and 1 base from J, with 10 bases between. Germline CDR1 is MNHNS and CDR2 is SASEGT. The CDR3 DNA reads TGTGCCAGCAACCCAGACCCGAACACTGAAGCTTTCTTT. Protein sequence: CASNPDPNTEAFF.

This clonotype occurred a few times. V and J are TRBV5-1 and TRBJ2-1; 11 bases align to TRBD2. The germline gives CDR1 SGHRS, CDR2 YFSETQ. This CDR3 comprises 15 residues. Trimming removed 2 bases from V and 6 bases from J; junction bases left unmatched: 4. This CDR3 reads CASSFSGRDGNEQFF. The CDR3 nucleotides read TGCGCCAGCAGCTTTAGCGGGAGGGATGGCAATGAGCAGTTCTTC.

The chain has TRBV4-2 and TRBJ2-1, with D perhaps matching TRBD2 (6 bases). The CDR3 consists of 12 residues. Looked up from germline, CDR1 is LGHNA and CDR2 is YNFKEQ. V was shortened by 4 bases and J by 10 bases, with 11 bases between the two germline ends. CDR3 sequence: CASSRAAGEQFF. Written as DNA, the CDR3 is TGTGCCAGCAGCCGAGCAGCGGGCGAGCAGTTCTTC.

The genes are TRBV11-2 and TRBJ2-7; 12 bases map to TRBD2. This CDR3 has 17 residues. The ends lost 5 bases at V and 3 bases at J; junction bases unmatched: 11. Germline V gene lookup returns CDR1 SGHAT and CDR2 FQNNGV. The CDR3: CASSVLAGGTPIYEQYF. The CDR3 region has the DNA TGTGCCAGCAGCGTACTAGCGGGGGGAACCCCTATCTACGAGCAGTACTTC.

This chain links TRBV7-9 with TRBJ1-1; unclear D gene. Germline V lookup: CDR1 SEHNR, CDR2 FQNEAQ (reference sequence). This CDR3 has 13 residues. V was shortened by 3 bases and J by 3 bases, with 8 bases between the two germline ends. In DNA, the CDR3 is TGTGCCAGCAGCTTTTCCATAGACACTGAAGCTTTCTTT. Its protein product is CASSFSIDTEAFF.

In its sample, this clonotype was seen a few times. This sequence joins TRBV6-5 and TRBJ1-1; D not resolved. The V and J ends lost 0 bases and 4 bases respectively, with 12 bases between them. This CDR3 is 15 amino acids long. Germline loops: CDR1 MNHEY, CDR2 SVGAGI. The CDR3 spells CASSYSPGIGTEAFF. CDR3 nucleotide sequence: TGTGCCAGCAGTTACTCGCCGGGAATAGGCACTGAAGCTTTCTTT.

The J gene is TRBJ1-5, the V gene TRBV29-1; D possibly corresponds to TRBD1 (6 bases). Trimming shortened V by 4 bases and J by 7 bases, and 14 bases separated the two germline ends. The CDR3 contains 13 residues. Germline assignment: CDR1 SQVTM and CDR2 ANQGSEA. The chain's CDR3 is CSVVEGGGQPQHF. CDR3 DNA sequence: TGCAGCGTTGTAGAGGGGGGCGGGCAGCCCCAGCATTTT.

Only a few counts were recorded for this clonotype. The chain recombines TRBV10-3 with TRBJ2-1; 10 bases align to TRBD1. The CDR3 extends over 15 amino acids. Germline loops: CDR1 ENHRY, CDR2 SYGVKD. Trimming cost V 6 bases and J 9 bases; bases outside gene matches: 11. CDR3 loop: CAISGTGTGVGEQFF. In DNA, the CDR3 is TGTGCCATCAGCGGGACCGGGACAGGGGTAGGTGAGCAGTTCTTC.

This clonotype was seen a few times. The junction and the germline gene differ at one end; a read error may be behind it. The CDR3 is CASSSGEGMKTEAFF. DNA of the CDR3: TGTGCCAGCAGCTCGGGGGAAGGGATGAAAACTGAAGCTTTCTTT. V is TRBV7-3 and J is TRBJ1-1, with D possibly matching TRBD1 (5 bases). CDR1 is SGHTA, CDR2 FQGTGA, per germline. This CDR3 region has 15 residues.

V and J are TRBV5-1 and TRBJ2-1; 8 nucleotides match TRBD2. The V gene's germline CDR1 is SGHRS and CDR2 YFSETQ. CDR3 size: 13 residues. The J segment lost 4 bases and the V segment lost 6 bases, leaving 3 bases of the junction unmatched. CDR3 amino acids: CASKTSGYNEQFF. The CDR3 nucleotides are TGCGCCAGCAAAACTAGCGGATACAATGAGCAGTTCTTC. The full variable domain, in which reference TRBV5-1 and TRBJ2-1 provide the parts outside the CDR3, is KAGVTQTPRYLIKTRGQQVTLSCSPISGHRSVSWYQQTPGQGLQFLFEYFSETQRNKGNFPGRFSGRQFSNSRSEMNVSTLELGDSALYLCASKTSGYNEQFFGPGTRLTVL.

The V and J genes are TRBV27 and TRBJ2-1; 10 bases are a match to TRBD2. The CDR3 is 15 amino acids. CDR1 and CDR2 (germline): MNHEY, SMNVEV (reference sequence). After removal of 8 bases from V and 7 bases from J, the junction contained 11 bases not matched to a gene. CDR3 protein: CASASVSSGSNEQFF. CDR3 DNA sequence: TGTGCCAGCGCCTCCGTTTCTAGCGGGAGTAATGAGCAGTTCTTC.

This clonotype has only a few counts. CDR3 DNA sequence: TGTGCCAGCAATCCCGGGGGATGGGGCACTGAAGCTTTCTTT. Its translation is CASNPGGWGTEAFF. V and J are TRBV2 and TRBJ1-1; possibly TRBD1 for D (5 bases). The V end lost 7 bases, the J end lost 4 bases, and 16 bases lay between the germline ends. Germline V gene sequence: CDR1 SNHLY, CDR2 FYNNEI. The CDR3 sequence is 14 residues long.

The sample holds a few counts of this clonotype. The V and J genes are TRBV5-4 and TRBJ2-2; D possibly uses TRBD1 or TRBD2 (5 bases each). Germline V gene lookup returns CDR1 SGHNT and CDR2 YYREEE (reference sequence). With 7 bases removed from V and 1 base from J, the gap between germline ends came to 14 bases. The CDR3 is 15 amino acids. CDR3: CASRTGTQNTGELFF. CDR3 nucleotides: TGTGCCAGCCGTACCGGGACCCAGAACACCGGGGAGCTGTTTTTT.

The rearrangement uses TRBV4-3 and TRBJ2-2, with a weak D call TRBD2 (6 bases). V gave up 6 bases and J gave up 4 bases, with 15 bases separating them. The V gene's germline CDR1 is LGHNA and CDR2 YSLEER. CDR3 length equals 15 residues. The CDR3 protein is CASRLALAGTGELFF. The CDR3 coding sequence is TGCGCCAGCAGGCTAGCGCTGGCGGGCACCGGGGAGCTGTTTTTT.

The chain is built from TRBV9 and TRBJ2-3; D remains unclear. The CDR3 length is 14 residues. Germline V gene sequence: CDR1 SGDLS, CDR2 YYNGEE. Trimming pared 0 bases from V and 2 bases from J, leaving 7 bases between. The CDR3: CASSVAPYTDTQYF. CDR3 bases: TGTGCCAGCAGCGTAGCTCCCTACACAGATACGCAGTATTTT.

This clonotype was seen a few times. The chain links TRBV5-1 to TRBJ1-1; 7 positions agree with TRBD1. This CDR3 is built from 13 residues. V trimming: 0 bases; J trimming: 6 bases; junction bases outside the gene matches: 2. Germline assignment: CDR1 SGHRS and CDR2 YFSETQ. In nucleotides, the CDR3 is TGCGCCAGCAGCTTGGGGGACAGAGCTGAAGCTTTCTTT. This translates into CASSLGDRAEAFF.

This clonotype has at least ten counts. The chain has TRBV10-2 and TRBJ1-5; tentatively, D is TRBD1 (6 bases). The germline CDR1 and CDR2 sequences are WSHSY and SAAADI. This CDR3 is built from 17 residues. Trimming shortened V by 6 bases and J by 11 bases, and 29 bases separated the two germline ends. DNA of the CDR3: TGCGCCAGCAGCGTACTCCCAGGGGCTTGGTTCTCTGAGGCCCAGCATTTT. Protein sequence: CASSVLPGAWFSEAQHF.

This clonotype has a handful of counts. The chain joins TRBV7-2 to TRBJ2-5; D ambiguous. V dropped 5 bases and J dropped 5 bases, with 12 bases sitting between them. CDR1 is SGHTA, CDR2 FQGNSA, per germline. This CDR3 comprises 13 residues. CDR3 protein: CASSLEQEETQYF. The DNA for the CDR3 is TGTGCCAGCAGCCTAGAGCAGGAGGAGACCCAGTACTTC.

This sequence joins TRBV7-8 and TRBJ2-3, with 9 bases that match TRBD2. The V and J ends lost 1 base and 6 bases, in that order; junction bases with no gene match: 5. Per germline, CDR1 SGHVS and CDR2 FQNEAQ. This CDR3 has 15 residues. The CDR3 here is CASSLDRGRADTQYF. Written as DNA, the CDR3 is TGTGCCAGCAGCTTAGACCGCGGGAGGGCCGATACGCAGTATTTT.

Turning to this clonotype: No conserved phenylalanine or tryptophan is present at the end of the CDR3, so a read error is the likely explanation. The rearrangement uses TRBV5-6 and TRBJ2-4; 8 nucleotides align to TRBD1. The CDR3 has 16 amino acids. J was trimmed by 0 bases and V by 4 bases; bases with no gene match: 6. Germline V lookup: CDR1 SGHDT, CDR2 YYEEEE. CDR3 loop: CASSETGVLAKNIQYL. The CDR3 DNA reads as TGTGCCAGCAGCGAGACAGGGGTGCTAGCCAAAAACATTCAGTACCTC.

The chain carries TRBV4-3 and TRBJ2-1, with TRBD2 matching 7 bases. With V trimmed by 3 bases and J by 9 bases, 11 bases remained unmatched. From germline, CDR1 is LGHNA and CDR2 YSLEER. The CDR3 is 15 amino acids. CDR3 protein: CASSQRLAGYSEQFF. The CDR3 coding sequence is TGCGCCAGCAGCCAGAGACTAGCAGGATATAGTGAGCAGTTCTTC.

The chain employs TRBV19 and TRBJ2-1; possibly TRBD1 for D (5 bases). The germline V and J ends were trimmed by 7 bases and 3 bases, with 13 bases remaining between them. Per germline, CDR1 LNHDA and CDR2 SQIVND (reference sequence). The CDR3 contains 14 residues. The CDR3 bases are TGTGCCAGTACGGTAGCAGGGCGCTACAATGAGCAGTTCTTC. Residues: CASTVAGRYNEQFF.

The gene calls are TRBV6-1 and TRBJ2-7, with D perhaps TRBD1 (5 bases). Germline V gene data show CDR1 as MNHNS and CDR2 as SASEGT. CDR3 length equals 13 residues. CDR3 DNA: TGTGGTGGGCTCAGGGCGAGCTCCTACGAGCAGTACTTC. Translated, it gives CGGLRASSYEQYF.

In its sample, this clonotype was seen many times. The rearrangement links TRBV20-1 to TRBJ2-1; D remains unclear. Trimming took off 3 bases at V and 0 bases at J, with 6 bases between the two ends. The CDR3 length is 13 residues. The germline V gene has CDR1 DFQATT and CDR2 SNEGSKA (reference sequence). CDR3 in amino acids: CSASSTSYNEQFF. The CDR3 DNA sequence: TGCAGTGCTAGTTCCACCTCCTACAATGAGCAGTTCTTC.

This clonotype was counted only a few times. The genes are TRBV10-3 and TRBJ2-2, with 14 bases fitting TRBD2. The germline V gene has CDR1 ENHRY and CDR2 SYGVKD. V lost 6 bases and J lost 0; bases outside the gene matches: 6. The CDR3 consists of 18 residues. The CDR3 DNA reads as TGTGCCATCAGCGCGGGACTAGCGGGAGCTTCGAACACCGGGGAGCTGTTTTTT. Translated: CAISAGLAGASNTGELFF.

The chain uses TRBV20-1 and TRBJ1-1; weak D call: TRBD1 (6 bases). This CDR3 has 16 residues. Per the germline V gene, CDR1 is DFQATT and CDR2 is SNEGSKA (reference sequence). V lost 5 bases and J 4 bases, leaving 23 bases between the germline ends. The CDR3 region has the DNA TGCAGTGCTGAGGGGGGCGGCACCCGACGCTCCACTGAAGCTTTCTTT. Translated: CSAEGGGTRRSTEAFF.